In this sample, the clone carrying this T cell receptor (beta chain) is medium-sized. Its antigen is unidentified. Each gene name is a mouse one. The read finishes 1 residue shy of the CDR3 end, and the germline J gene is used to complete it. Germline assignment: CDR1 KGHPV and CDR2 FQNQEV (reference sequence). Deletions cut 3 bases from V and 0 bases from J, with 2 bases between. This CDR3 is built from 13 residues. These data are taken from a study of tissue T cells after allogeneic stem cell transplantation. Overall study findings and caveats: The patient cohort was small and clinically heterogeneous, with limited sampling depth.

Time point: mouse harvest day 14 after allogeneic transplant. The graft held 10^6 splenic CD5+ T cells and 10^7 T-cell-depleted bone marrow cells. Sequenced by immunoSEQ multiplex PCR; TCRdb stores in-frame clones only, minus some. The sample includes more than 6,500 clones, approximately 34% seen only once; the top ten take 6% to 7%. This TCR derives from a female BALB/c mouse given C57BL/6 T cells with graft-versus-host disease after an allogeneic hematopoietic cell transplant. Sequences were obtained from skin. This chain links TRBV26 with TRBJ2-2; D ambiguous. The CDR3 bases that were read are TGTGCCAGCAGTCTTCCAAACACCGGGCAGCTCTAC. It translates to CASSLPNTGQLY. The full CDR3 protein reads CASSLPNTGQLYF. Complete variable domain (other parts from reference TRBV26 and TRBJ2-2): NSKVIQTPRYLVKGQGQKAKMRCIPEKGHPVVFWYQQNKNNEFKFLINFQNQEVLQQIDMTEKRFSAECPSNSPCSLEIQSSEAGDSALYLCASSLPNTGQLYFGEGSKLTVL.